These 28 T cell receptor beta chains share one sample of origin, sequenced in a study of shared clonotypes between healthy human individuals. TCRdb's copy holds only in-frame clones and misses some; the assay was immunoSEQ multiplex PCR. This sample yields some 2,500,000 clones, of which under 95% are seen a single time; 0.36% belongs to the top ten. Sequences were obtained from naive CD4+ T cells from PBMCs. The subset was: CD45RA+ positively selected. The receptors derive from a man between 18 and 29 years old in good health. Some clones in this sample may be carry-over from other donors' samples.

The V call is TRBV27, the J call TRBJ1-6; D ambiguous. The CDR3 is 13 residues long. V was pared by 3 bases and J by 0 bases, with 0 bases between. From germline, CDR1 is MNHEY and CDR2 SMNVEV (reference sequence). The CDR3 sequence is CASSFSYNSPLHF. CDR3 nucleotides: TGTGCCAGCAGTTTCTCCTATAATTCACCCCTCCACTTT.

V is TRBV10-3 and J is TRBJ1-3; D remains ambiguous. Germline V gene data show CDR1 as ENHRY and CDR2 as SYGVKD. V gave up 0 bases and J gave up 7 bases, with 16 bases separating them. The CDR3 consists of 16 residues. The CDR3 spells CAISESGTAIGNTIYF. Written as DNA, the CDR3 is TGTGCCATCAGTGAGTCTGGTACGGCGATCGGGAACACCATATATTTT.

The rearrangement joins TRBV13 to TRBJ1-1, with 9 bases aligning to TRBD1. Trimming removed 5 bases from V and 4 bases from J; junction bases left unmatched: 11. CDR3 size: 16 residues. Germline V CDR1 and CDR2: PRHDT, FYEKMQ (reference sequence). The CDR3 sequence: CASSRTQGAWGTEAFF. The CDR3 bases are TGTGCCAGCAGCAGGACACAGGGGGCTTGGGGCACTGAAGCTTTCTTT.

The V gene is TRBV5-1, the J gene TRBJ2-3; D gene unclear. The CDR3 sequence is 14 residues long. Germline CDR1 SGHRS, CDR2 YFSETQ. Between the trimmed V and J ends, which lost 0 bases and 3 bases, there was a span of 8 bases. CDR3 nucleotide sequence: TGCGCCAGCAGCTTGGGCACTACAACAGATACGCAGTATTTT. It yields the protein CASSLGTTTDTQYF.

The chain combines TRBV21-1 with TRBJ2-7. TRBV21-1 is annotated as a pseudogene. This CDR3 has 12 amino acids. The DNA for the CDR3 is TGTGCCAGCAGGGACGGATTCTACGAGCAGTACTTC. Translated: CASRDGFYEQYF.

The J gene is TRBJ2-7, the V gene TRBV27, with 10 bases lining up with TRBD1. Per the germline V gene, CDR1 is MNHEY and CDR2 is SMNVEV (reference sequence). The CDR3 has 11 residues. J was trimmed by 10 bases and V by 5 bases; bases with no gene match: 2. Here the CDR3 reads CASSRQGAQYF. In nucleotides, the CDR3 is TGTGCCAGCAGTAGACAGGGGGCCCAGTACTTC.

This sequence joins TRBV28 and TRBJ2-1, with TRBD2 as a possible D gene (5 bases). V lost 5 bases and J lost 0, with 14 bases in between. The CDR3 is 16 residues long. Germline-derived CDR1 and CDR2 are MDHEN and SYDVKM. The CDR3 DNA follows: TGTGCCAGCAGTCCGACGGGGAGCGTCTCCTACAATGAGCAGTTCTTC. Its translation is CASSPTGSVSYNEQFF. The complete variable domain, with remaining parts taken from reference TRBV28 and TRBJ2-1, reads DVKVTQSSRYLVKRTGEKVFLECVQDMDHENMFWYRQDPGLGLRLIYFSYDVKMKEKGDIPEGYSVSREKKERFSLILESASTNQTSMYLCASSPTGSVSYNEQFFGPGTRLTVL.

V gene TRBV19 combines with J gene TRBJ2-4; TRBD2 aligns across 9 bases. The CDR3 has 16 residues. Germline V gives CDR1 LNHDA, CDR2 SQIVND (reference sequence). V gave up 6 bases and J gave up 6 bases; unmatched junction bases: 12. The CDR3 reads CASSSFAGGPSNIQYF. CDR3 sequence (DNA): TGTGCCAGTAGCAGCTTCGCGGGAGGGCCTTCAAACATTCAGTACTTC.

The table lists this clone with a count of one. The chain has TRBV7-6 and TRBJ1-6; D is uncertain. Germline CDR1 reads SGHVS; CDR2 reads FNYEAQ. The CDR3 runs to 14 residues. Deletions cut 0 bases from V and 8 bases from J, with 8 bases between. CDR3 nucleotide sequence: TGTGCCAGCAGCTTAGCGGGCGGGGATTCACCCCTCCACTTT. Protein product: CASSLAGGDSPLHF.

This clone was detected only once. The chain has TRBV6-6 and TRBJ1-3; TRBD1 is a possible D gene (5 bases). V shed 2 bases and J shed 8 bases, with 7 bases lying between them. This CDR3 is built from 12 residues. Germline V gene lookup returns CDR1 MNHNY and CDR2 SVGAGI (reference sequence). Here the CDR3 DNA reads TGTGCCAGCAGTTACAGGGGCGACACCATATATTTT. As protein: CASSYRGDTIYF.

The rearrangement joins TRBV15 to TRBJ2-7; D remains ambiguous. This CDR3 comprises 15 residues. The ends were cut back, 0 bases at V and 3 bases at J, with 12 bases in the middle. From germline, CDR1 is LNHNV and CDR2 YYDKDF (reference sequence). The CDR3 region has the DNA TGTGCCACCAGCAGAGATCCTCAACCCCTCTACGAGCAGTACTTC. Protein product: CATSRDPQPLYEQYF.

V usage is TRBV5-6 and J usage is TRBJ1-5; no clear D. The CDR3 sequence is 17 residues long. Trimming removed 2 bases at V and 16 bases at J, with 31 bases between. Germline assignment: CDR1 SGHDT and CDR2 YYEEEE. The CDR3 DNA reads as TGTGCCAGCAGCTTCAGCCTTCGGGCAGCCCCAGTCCCAACTCAACATTTT. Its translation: CASSFSLRAAPVPTQHF.

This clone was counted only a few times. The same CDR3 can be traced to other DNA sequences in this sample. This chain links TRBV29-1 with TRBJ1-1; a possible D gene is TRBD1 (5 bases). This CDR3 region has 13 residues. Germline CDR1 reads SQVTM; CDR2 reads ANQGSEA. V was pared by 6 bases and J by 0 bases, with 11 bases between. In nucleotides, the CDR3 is TGCAGCGTAGGACAAAGGATGAACACTGAAGCTTTCTTT. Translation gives CSVGQRMNTEAFF.

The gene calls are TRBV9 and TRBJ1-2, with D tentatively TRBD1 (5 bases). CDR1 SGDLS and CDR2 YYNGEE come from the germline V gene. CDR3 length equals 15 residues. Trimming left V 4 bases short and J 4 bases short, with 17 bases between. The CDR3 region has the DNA TGTGCCAGCAGCCCAACCGGGACCCTGCGCTATGGCTACACCTTC. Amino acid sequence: CASSPTGTLRYGYTF.

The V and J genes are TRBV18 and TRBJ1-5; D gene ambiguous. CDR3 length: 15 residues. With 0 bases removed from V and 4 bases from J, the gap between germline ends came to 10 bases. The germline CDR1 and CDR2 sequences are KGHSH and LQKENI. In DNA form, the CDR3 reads TGTGCCAGCTCACCACCTCGTGGTTTTAATCAGCCCCAGCATTTT. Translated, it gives CASSPPRGFNQPQHF.

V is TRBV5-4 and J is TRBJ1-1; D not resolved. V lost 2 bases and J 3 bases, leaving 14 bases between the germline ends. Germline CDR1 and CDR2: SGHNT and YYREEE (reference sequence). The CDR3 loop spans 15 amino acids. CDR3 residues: CASSLLPPGDTEAFF. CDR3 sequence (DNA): TGTGCCAGCAGCTTACTCCCCCCGGGCGACACTGAAGCTTTCTTT.

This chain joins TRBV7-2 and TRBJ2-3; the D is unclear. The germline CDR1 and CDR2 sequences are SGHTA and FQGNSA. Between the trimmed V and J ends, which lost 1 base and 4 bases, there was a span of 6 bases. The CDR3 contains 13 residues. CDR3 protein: CASSLVYPDTQYF. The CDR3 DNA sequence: TGTGCCAGCAGCTTAGTATATCCAGATACGCAGTATTTT. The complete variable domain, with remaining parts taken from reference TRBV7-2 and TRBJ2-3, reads GAGVSQSPSNKVTEKGKDVELRCDPISGHTALYWYRQSLGQGLEFLIYFQGNSAPDKSGLPSDRFSAERTGGSVSTLTIQRTQQEDSAVYLCASSLVYPDTQYFGPGTRLTVL.

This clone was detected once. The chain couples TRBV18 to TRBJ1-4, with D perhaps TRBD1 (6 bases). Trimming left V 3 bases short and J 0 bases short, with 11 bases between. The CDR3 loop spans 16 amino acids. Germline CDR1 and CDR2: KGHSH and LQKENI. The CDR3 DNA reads TGTGCCAGCTCACCCTTGGGGGCTGCAACTAATGAAAAACTGTTTTTT. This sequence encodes CASSPLGAATNEKLFF.

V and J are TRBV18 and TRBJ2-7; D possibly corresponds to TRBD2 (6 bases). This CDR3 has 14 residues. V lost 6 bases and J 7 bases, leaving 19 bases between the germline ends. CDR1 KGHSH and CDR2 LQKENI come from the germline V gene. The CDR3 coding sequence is TGTGCCAGCTCTCCGGCGGGCAGGGCGGGAGAGCAGTACTTC. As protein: CASSPAGRAGEQYF.

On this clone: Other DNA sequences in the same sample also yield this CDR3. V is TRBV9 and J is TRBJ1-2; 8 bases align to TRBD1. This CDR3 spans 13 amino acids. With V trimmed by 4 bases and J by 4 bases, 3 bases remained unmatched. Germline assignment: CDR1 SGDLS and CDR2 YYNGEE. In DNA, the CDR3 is TGTGCCAGCAGCCGTGACAGGGGCTATGGCTACACCTTC. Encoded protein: CASSRDRGYGYTF.

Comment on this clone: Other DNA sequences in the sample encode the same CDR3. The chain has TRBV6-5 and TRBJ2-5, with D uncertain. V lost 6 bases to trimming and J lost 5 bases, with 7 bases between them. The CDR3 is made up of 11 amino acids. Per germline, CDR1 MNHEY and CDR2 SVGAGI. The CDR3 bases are TGTGCCAGCAGCCTCAGGGAGACCCAGTACTTC. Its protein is CASSLRETQYF.

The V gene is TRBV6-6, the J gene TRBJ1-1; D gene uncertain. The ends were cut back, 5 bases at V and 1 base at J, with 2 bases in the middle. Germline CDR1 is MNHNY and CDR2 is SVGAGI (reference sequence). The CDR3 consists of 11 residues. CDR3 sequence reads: CASSKNTEAFF. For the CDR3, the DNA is TGTGCCAGCAGTAAGAACACTGAAGCTTTCTTT.

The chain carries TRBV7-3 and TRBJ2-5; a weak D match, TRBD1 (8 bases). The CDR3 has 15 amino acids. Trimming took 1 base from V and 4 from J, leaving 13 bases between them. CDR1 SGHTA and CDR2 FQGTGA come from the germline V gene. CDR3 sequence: CASSLNSGTGETQYF. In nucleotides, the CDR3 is TGTGCCAGCAGCTTAAACAGCGGGACAGGAGAGACCCAGTACTTC.

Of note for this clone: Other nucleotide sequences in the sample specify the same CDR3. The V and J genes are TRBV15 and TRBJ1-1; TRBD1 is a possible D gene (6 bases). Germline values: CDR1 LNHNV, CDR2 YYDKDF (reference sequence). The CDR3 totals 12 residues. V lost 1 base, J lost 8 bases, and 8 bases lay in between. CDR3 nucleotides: TGTGCCACCAGCAGAGCAGGGGACGAAGCTTTCTTT. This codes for CATSRAGDEAFF.

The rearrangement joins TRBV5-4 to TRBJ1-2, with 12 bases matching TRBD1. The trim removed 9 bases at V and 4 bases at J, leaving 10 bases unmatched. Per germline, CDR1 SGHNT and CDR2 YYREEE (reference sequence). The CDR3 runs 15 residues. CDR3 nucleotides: TGTGCCACCCTAACCCGGGACAGGGGGCCCTATGGCTACACCTTC. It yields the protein CATLTRDRGPYGYTF. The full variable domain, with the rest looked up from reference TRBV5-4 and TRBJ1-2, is ETGVTQSPTHLIKTRGQQVTLRCSSQSGHNTVSWYQQALGQGPQFIFQYYREEENGRGNFPPRFSGLQFPNYSSELNVNALELDDSALYLCATLTRDRGPYGYTFGSGTRLTVV.

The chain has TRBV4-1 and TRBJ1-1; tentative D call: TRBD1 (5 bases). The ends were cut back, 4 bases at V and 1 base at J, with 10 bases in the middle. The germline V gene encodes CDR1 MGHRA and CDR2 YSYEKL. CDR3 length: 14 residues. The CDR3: CASSRGLRNTEAFF. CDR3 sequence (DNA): TGCGCCAGCAGCCGGGGACTGAGGAACACTGAAGCTTTCTTT.

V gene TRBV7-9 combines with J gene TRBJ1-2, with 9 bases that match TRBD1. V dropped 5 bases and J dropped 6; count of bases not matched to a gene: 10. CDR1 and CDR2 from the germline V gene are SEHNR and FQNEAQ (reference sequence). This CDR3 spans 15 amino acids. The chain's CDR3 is CASSVHTGGADGYTF. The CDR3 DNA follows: TGTGCCAGCAGCGTGCACACAGGGGGCGCGGATGGCTACACCTTC.

DNA for the CDR3: TGTGCCATCAGTGATTTTATGTACAATGAGCAGTTCTTC. It is translated as CAISDFMYNEQFF. V gene TRBV10-3 combines with J gene TRBJ2-1; D not certain. Germline V lookup: CDR1 ENHRY, CDR2 SYGVKD. This CDR3 has 13 amino acids. Trimming removed 3 bases from V and 4 bases from J, with 7 bases in between.